The 25 T cell receptor beta chains below come from one sample, sequenced in a study of shared clonotypes between healthy human individuals. Data came from immunoSEQ multiplex PCR; TCRdb stores just in-frame clones and leaves some out. The top ten clones hold around 0.15% of a sample with millions of clones, around nine tenths of them seen once. Sequenced: naive CD4+ T cells sorted from blood. Subset in this sample: CD45RA+ positively selected. Source of these receptors: a young man in good health.

The genes are TRBV7-3 and TRBJ2-2; TRBD2 aligns across 14 bases. CDR1 is SGHTA and CDR2 is FQGTGA in the germline V gene. The trim removed 4 bases at V and 6 bases at J, leaving 1 base unmatched. The CDR3 has 15 residues. The CDR3 loop is CASSSGLAGAGELFF. In DNA form, the CDR3 reads TGTGCCAGCAGCTCGGGACTAGCGGGGGCCGGGGAGCTGTTTTTT.

On this clone: Other DNA sequences from this sample encode an identical CDR3 as well. This chain links TRBV5-1 with TRBJ2-3; the D is unclear. CDR3 size: 14 residues. Per germline, CDR1 SGHRS and CDR2 YFSETQ. Trimming took 0 bases from V and 1 from J, leaving 6 bases between them. The CDR3 sequence: CASSLAEGTDTQYF. The CDR3 nucleotides are TGCGCCAGCAGCTTGGCCGAGGGCACAGATACGCAGTATTTT.

This chain joins TRBV7-2 and TRBJ1-6, with D possibly TRBD1 on 5 matching bases. Germline V CDR1 and CDR2: SGHTA, FQGNSA. This CDR3 region has 16 residues. Trimming left V 2 bases short and J 2 bases short, with 10 bases between. The CDR3 region has the DNA TGTGCCAGCAGCTTAACTGGGGGTGCCTATAATTCACCCCTCCACTTT. Protein product: CASSLTGGAYNSPLHF.

The chain is built from TRBV6-1 and TRBJ2-7; TRBD1 matches 8 bases. With 6 bases clipped from V and 7 bases from J, the junction kept 8 bases outside the gene matches. CDR3 size: 13 residues. Germline V gives CDR1 MNHNS, CDR2 SASEGT. This CDR3 is CASRPDRVGEQYF. The CDR3 DNA is TGTGCCAGCAGGCCGGACAGGGTGGGGGAGCAGTACTTC.

This rearrangement joins TRBV2 to TRBJ2-3; a weak D match, TRBD2 (6 bases). Deletions cut 5 bases from V and 3 bases from J, with 12 bases between. This CDR3 contains 14 residues. Germline V CDR1 and CDR2: SNHLY, FYNNEI. This CDR3 reads CASSTVSGTDTQYF. In DNA, the CDR3 is TGTGCCAGCAGTACAGTCAGCGGGACAGATACGCAGTATTTT.

V gene TRBV30 combines with J gene TRBJ2-6; 11 bases fit TRBD1. J was trimmed by 0 bases and V by 0 bases; bases with no gene match: 13. The CDR3 sequence is 21 residues long. The V gene's germline CDR1 is GTSNPN and CDR2 SVGIG (reference sequence). This CDR3 reads CAWSVLLWDRGFYSGANVLTF. In nucleotides, the CDR3 is TGTGCCTGGAGTGTACTTTTGTGGGACAGGGGGTTCTACTCTGGGGCCAACGTCCTGACTTTC.

This chain uses TRBV10-3 with TRBJ1-3; D is uncertain. From germline, CDR1 is ENHRY and CDR2 SYGVKD. Trimming stripped 3 bases from V and 0 bases from J, with 6 bases between. The CDR3 spans 14 residues. The CDR3 DNA reads TGTGCCATCAGTGAAAATACCTCTGGAAACACCATATATTTT. Amino acid sequence: CAISENTSGNTIYF.

CDR3 sequence (DNA): TGTGCCAGCAGTGAAAGAATGGTGTTGGAAATTGGAGAGACCCAGTACTTC. It specifies CASSERMVLEIGETQYF. The V gene is TRBV6-1, the J gene TRBJ2-5; no definite D call. The CDR3 runs to 17 residues. V was clipped by 2 bases and J by 4 bases, with 20 bases between them. Germline-derived CDR1 and CDR2 are MNHNS and SASEGT.

The genes are TRBV5-4 and TRBJ2-3, with 11 bases identical to TRBD2. The CDR3 runs 19 residues. From germline, CDR1 is SGHNT and CDR2 YYREEE (reference sequence). V dropped 4 bases and J dropped 2; count of bases not matched to a gene: 15. This CDR3 reads CASSPTWGLAGGSTDTQYF. The DNA for the CDR3 is TGTGCCAGCAGCCCCACCTGGGGCCTAGCGGGGGGATCCACAGATACGCAGTATTTT.

The chain is built from TRBV5-1 and TRBJ2-7; 7 bases align to TRBD1. Trimming removed 0 bases from V and 7 bases from J; junction bases left unmatched: 4. The germline gives CDR1 SGHRS, CDR2 YFSETQ. There are 13 residues in the CDR3. The CDR3 reads CASSLGQGWEQYF. The CDR3 DNA sequence: TGCGCCAGCAGCTTGGGACAGGGTTGGGAGCAGTACTTC.

In regard to this clone: Other DNA sequences in the same sample also yield this CDR3. The chain has TRBV4-3 and TRBJ2-5; 16 bases are shared with TRBD2. V lost 3 bases to trimming and J lost 5 bases; unmatched junction nucleotides: 0. The CDR3 length is 15 residues. CDR1 and CDR2 from the germline V gene are LGHNA and YSLEER. Here the CDR3 reads CASSQGLAGGETQYF. The CDR3 DNA is TGCGCCAGCAGCCAGGGACTAGCGGGAGGGGAGACCCAGTACTTC.

A word on this clone: This sample includes further DNA sequences coding for the same CDR3. The rearrangement links TRBV27 to TRBJ2-3; the D gene is possibly TRBD2 (6 bases). The CDR3 contains 14 residues. Deletions cut 5 bases from V and 0 bases from J, with 9 bases between. CDR1 is MNHEY and CDR2 is SMNVEV in the germline V gene (reference sequence). CDR3 protein: CASSLGLSTDTQYF. The CDR3 nucleotides read TGTGCCAGCAGTCTGGGACTTAGCACAGATACGCAGTATTTT.

This clone was recorded once. The rearrangement links TRBV5-5 to TRBJ2-5; D call uncertain. Germline CDR1 and CDR2: SGHKS and YYEKEE (reference sequence). V gave up 2 bases and J gave up 4 bases, with 12 bases separating them. The CDR3 consists of 14 residues. DNA of the CDR3: TGTGCCAGCAGCTTAGCGAGACCGGGAGAGACCCAGTACTTC. Amino acids: CASSLARPGETQYF.

This clone was seen a handful of times. J is TRBJ1-4 and V is TRBV7-9; D is uncertain. Germline V gene lookup returns CDR1 SEHNR and CDR2 FQNEAQ (reference sequence). The CDR3 consists of 14 residues. V was trimmed by 4 bases and J by 4 bases, leaving 10 bases between them. The CDR3 loop reads CASSSTRNNEKLFF. CDR3 bases: TGTGCCAGCAGCTCAACTAGGAATAATGAAAAACTGTTTTTT.

This chain uses TRBV28 with TRBJ2-7; the D is unclear. Germline assignment: CDR1 MDHEN and CDR2 SYDVKM. The CDR3 contains 13 residues. Trimming left V 3 bases short and J 5 bases short, with 11 bases between. CDR3 sequence reads: CASSLGSRDEQYF. The CDR3 DNA is TGTGCCAGCAGTTTGGGTTCCCGGGACGAGCAGTACTTC.

V gene TRBV5-1 combines with J gene TRBJ2-1; D unresolved. Trimming shortened V by 0 bases and J by 7 bases, and 23 bases separated the two germline ends. The CDR3 spans 18 residues. Germline loops: CDR1 SGHRS, CDR2 YFSETQ. CDR3: CASSLGLLQQRYRNEQFF. CDR3 bases: TGCGCCAGCAGCTTGGGCCTACTTCAACAGCGTTATAGGAATGAGCAGTTCTTC.

The rearrangement links TRBV19 to TRBJ1-5, with D perhaps TRBD1 (6 bases). The CDR3 runs to 15 residues. Germline CDR1 is LNHDA and CDR2 is SQIVND (reference sequence). Between the trimmed V and J ends, which lost 6 bases and 2 bases, there was a span of 14 bases. CDR3 coding DNA: TGTGCCAGTAGAGACCAGGGGAAGGGCAATCAGCCCCAGCATTTT. As protein: CASRDQGKGNQPQHF.

This chain connects TRBV19 to TRBJ2-7, with 9 bases lining up with TRBD2. The CDR3 covers 15 residues. Unmatched junction bases numbered 8, after V lost 4 bases and J lost 4 bases. Looked up from germline, CDR1 is LNHDA and CDR2 is SQIVND (reference sequence). The CDR3 is CASSSWREGRYEQYF. The CDR3 region has the DNA TGTGCCAGTAGTAGCTGGCGGGAGGGCCGATACGAGCAGTACTTC.

Of note for this clone: The sample contains more than one DNA sequence encoding this CDR3. The chain has TRBV7-9 and TRBJ1-1; 8 bases map to TRBD1. This CDR3 has 13 residues. J gave up 5 bases and V 6 bases, and 5 bases lay outside the gene matches. Germline V gives CDR1 SEHNR, CDR2 FQNEAQ (reference sequence). The CDR3 loop is CASSLDRATEAFF. Here the CDR3 DNA reads TGTGCCAGCAGTTTGGACAGGGCAACTGAAGCTTTCTTT.

The V and J genes are TRBV7-9 and TRBJ1-2; D possibly corresponds to TRBD1 (6 bases). The germline gives CDR1 SEHNR, CDR2 FQNEAQ (reference sequence). The CDR3 runs 16 residues. V lost 5 bases to trimming and J lost 5 bases, with 21 bases between them. CDR3 in DNA: TGTGCCAGCAGCCCGGTGGGGACAACCTCTGGGTATGGCTACACCTTC. Translating it yields CASSPVGTTSGYGYTF.

This rearrangement joins TRBV19 to TRBJ2-1, with 10 bases fitting TRBD2. The CDR3 spans 14 residues. CDR1 is LNHDA and CDR2 is SQIVND in the germline V gene (reference sequence). J lost 10 bases, V lost 7 bases, and 10 bases had no gene match. The CDR3 DNA reads TGTGCCAGTAAAATAGATCTAGCGGGGGTGGAGCAGTTCTTC. Protein sequence: CASKIDLAGVEQFF.

V gene TRBV10-1 combines with J gene TRBJ2-7; tentatively, D is TRBD1 (6 bases). This CDR3 contains 11 residues. The germline V gene has CDR1 WNHNN and CDR2 SYGVQD (reference sequence). V lost 10 bases and J 5 bases, leaving 12 bases between the germline ends. This CDR3 is CATEGEHEQYF. The CDR3 DNA reads as TGCGCCACCGAGGGGGAACACGAGCAGTACTTC.

The V and J genes are TRBV7-2 and TRBJ2-7, with D tentatively TRBD1 (7 bases). Between the trimmed V and J ends, which lost 0 bases and 7 bases, there was a span of 13 bases. Per germline, CDR1 SGHTA and CDR2 FQGNSA. CDR3 length: 14 residues. CDR3 amino acids: CASSLATGAGEQYF. The CDR3, as DNA: TGTGCCAGCAGCTTAGCCACAGGGGCGGGGGAGCAGTACTTC.

V is TRBV15 and J is TRBJ2-3; no definite D call. The CDR3 runs to 15 residues. The germline gives CDR1 LNHNV, CDR2 YYDKDF (reference sequence). V gave up 0 bases and J gave up 3 bases, with 10 bases separating them. The CDR3 reads CATSRDLVWTDTQYF. The CDR3, as DNA: TGTGCCACCAGCAGAGACCTAGTTTGGACAGATACGCAGTATTTT.

The V and J genes are TRBV6-5 and TRBJ2-7; TRBD1 is a possible D gene (6 bases). The V and J ends lost 6 bases and 13 bases respectively, with 19 bases between them. The V gene's germline CDR1 is MNHEY and CDR2 SVGAGI. The CDR3 runs 12 residues. The CDR3 DNA reads as TGTGCCAGCAGATCCCCCCAGGGACAATTATACTTC. Translated: CASRSPQGQLYF.